This TCR beta chain emerged from a study of blood T cell repertoires in COVID-19. Study-wide background: Nucleic acid was either cDNA or gDNA, and it came from T cells, B-cell-depleted T cells, or PBMCs.

This table comes from immunoSEQ multiplex PCR, and its TCRdb copy is limited to in-frame clones, with some not included. The sample has about 120,000 clones, roughly 82% seen once; the top ten hold around 10%. From germline, CDR1 is SGHTS and CDR2 YDEGEE. Trimming stripped 4 bases from V and 8 bases from J, with 21 bases between. This CDR3 has 16 residues. The origin of this receptor is a human donor in a cohort sampled during active COVID-19. The chain has TRBV5-8 and TRBJ1-4; maybe TRBD1 (6 bases). Specimen: peripheral blood. In DNA form, the CDR3 reads TGTGCCAGCAGCCTTCCACCCGGGACATCAAGGGAAAAACTGTTTTTT. It specifies CASSLPPGTSREKLFF.